Listed here are 7 T cell receptor beta chains from one sample, sequenced in a study of control samples from healthy donors and cancer patients. Only in-frame clones appear in the TCRdb table, and some are missing; sequencing was by immunoSEQ multiplex PCR. This repertoire shows over 25,000 clones, around nine tenths found once; its top ten account for under 2%. Sequenced sample: PBMCs. These receptor sequences come from a woman aged 40 to 55 with lung cancer.

The chain joins TRBV13 to TRBJ1-2; D ambiguous. Germline values: CDR1 PRHDT, CDR2 FYEKMQ (reference sequence). This CDR3 region has 14 residues. The V and J ends lost 5 bases and 3 bases respectively, with 13 bases between them. The DNA for the CDR3 is TGTGCCAGCAGCCTGGGTCGGAATGACTATGGCTACACCTTC. Amino acid sequence: CASSLGRNDYGYTF.

V gene TRBV12-3 or TRBV12-4 combines with J gene TRBJ1-2; D is unclear. Trimming took 5 bases from V and 4 from J, leaving 11 bases between them. CDR3 length equals 13 residues. CDR3: CASSPQRGYGYTF. In nucleotides, the CDR3 is TGTGCCAGCAGTCCACAGAGAGGCTATGGCTACACCTTC.

In this sample, this clone turned up once. The V gene is TRBV10-3, the J gene TRBJ2-6; unclear D gene. CDR1 and CDR2 (germline): ENHRY, SYGVKD. V gave up 0 bases and J gave up 4 bases, with 13 bases separating them. This CDR3 comprises 17 residues. CDR3 protein: CAISESHQAPGANVLTF. CDR3 in DNA: TGTGCCATCAGTGAGTCGCATCAAGCCCCCGGGGCCAACGTCCTGACTTTC.

Here the CDR3 reads CASSGKGTPYNEQFF. The CDR3 nucleotides are TGTGCCAGCAGTGGCAAAGGAACCCCCTACAATGAGCAGTTCTTC. V usage is TRBV2 and J usage is TRBJ2-1, with unresolved D. The CDR3 consists of 15 residues. Germline V gene lookup returns CDR1 SNHLY and CDR2 FYNNEI. The V end was cut by 4 bases, the J end by 2 bases, with 12 bases between.

This clone was counted a few times. The rearrangement uses TRBV7-8 and TRBJ1-5, with TRBD1 matching 9 bases. Germline V gene data show CDR1 as SGHVS and CDR2 as FQNEAQ. The CDR3 is 18 residues long. Losses at the gene ends were 3 bases for V and 0 bases for J; bases not matched to a gene: 9. The DNA for the CDR3 is TGTGCCAGCAGCTTGGGGACAGGGACCCAACATAGCAATCAGCCCCAGCATTTT. Translating it yields CASSLGTGTQHSNQPQHF.

The V gene is TRBV11-3, the J gene TRBJ2-2, with TRBD2 identical over 15 bases. Germline values: CDR1 SGHNT, CDR2 YENEEA. CDR3 length equals 16 residues. Losses at the gene ends were 5 bases for V and 7 bases for J; bases not matched to a gene: 5. CDR3 residues: CASSPWTSGGVGELFF. CDR3 nucleotide sequence: TGTGCCAGCAGCCCTTGGACTAGCGGGGGGGTCGGGGAGCTGTTTTTT.

V and J are TRBV12-3 or TRBV12-4 and TRBJ1-3; D is uncertain. V lost 6 bases to trimming and J lost 8 bases, with 14 bases between them. This CDR3 contains 13 residues. CDR3 sequence reads: CASRDIEGYTIYF. The CDR3 nucleotides are TGTGCCAGCAGGGATATTGAGGGATACACCATATATTTT.